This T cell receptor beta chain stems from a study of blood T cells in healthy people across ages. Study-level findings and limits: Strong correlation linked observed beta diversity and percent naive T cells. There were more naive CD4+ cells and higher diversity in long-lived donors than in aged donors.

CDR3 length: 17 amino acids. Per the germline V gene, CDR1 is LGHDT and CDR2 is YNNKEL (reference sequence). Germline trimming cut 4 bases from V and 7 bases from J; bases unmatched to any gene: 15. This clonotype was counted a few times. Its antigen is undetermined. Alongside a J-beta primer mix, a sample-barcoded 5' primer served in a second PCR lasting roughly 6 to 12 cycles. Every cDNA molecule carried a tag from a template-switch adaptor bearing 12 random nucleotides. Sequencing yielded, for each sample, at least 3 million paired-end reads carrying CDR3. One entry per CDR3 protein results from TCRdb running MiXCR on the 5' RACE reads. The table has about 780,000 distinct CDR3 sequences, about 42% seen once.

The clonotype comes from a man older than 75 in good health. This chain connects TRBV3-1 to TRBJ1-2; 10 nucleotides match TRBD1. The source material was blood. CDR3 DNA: TGTGCCAGCAGCCCCGGCACCCAGACAGGGGGCTCCTCTGGCTACACCTTC. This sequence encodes CASSPGTQTGGSSGYTF.